A single sample gave rise to the 7 T cell receptor beta chains below, sequenced in a study of blood T cell repertoires in COVID-19. TCRdb's copy holds only in-frame clones and misses some; the assay was immunoSEQ multiplex PCR. The data contain roughly 140,000 clones, 84% of them singletons. The sample consisted of PBMCs or T cells enriched from blood (not recorded which). These receptors came from a woman in her forties or fifties who had been exposed to COVID-19.

V usage is TRBV18 and J usage is TRBJ1-4; 7 bases match TRBD1. Germline loops: CDR1 KGHSH, CDR2 LQKENI. The CDR3 has 16 amino acids. With V trimmed by 2 bases and J by 0 bases, 3 bases remained unmatched. CDR3 sequence (DNA): TGTGCCAGCTCACCAAGGGACAGCGCAACTAATGAAAAACTGTTTTTT. Protein sequence: CASSPRDSATNEKLFF. Supplemented by reference TRBV18 and TRBJ1-4, the full variable domain reads NAGVMQNPRHLVRRRGQEARLRCSPMKGHSHVYWYRQLPEEGLKFMVYLQKENIIDESGMPKERFSAEFPKEGPSILRIQQVVRGDSAAYFCASSPRDSATNEKLFFGSGTQLSVL.

This clone turned up a few times. V is TRBV27 and J is TRBJ1-1; D possibly corresponds to TRBD1 (5 bases). This CDR3 comprises 14 residues. Trimming took 3 bases from V and 5 from J, leaving 13 bases between them. Germline CDR1 and CDR2: MNHEY and SMNVEV (reference sequence). The chain's CDR3 is CASSFRDLATEAFF. The CDR3 coding sequence is TGTGCCAGCAGTTTCCGGGACTTAGCAACTGAAGCTTTCTTT.

V is TRBV9 and J is TRBJ2-1, with TRBD2 matching over 10 bases. Germline CDR1 SGDLS, CDR2 YYNGEE. The CDR3 is 15 amino acids. V lost 0 bases, J lost 7 bases, and 4 bases stayed unmatched. The CDR3 protein is CASSVAGLARNEQFF. As DNA, the CDR3 is TGTGCCAGCAGCGTAGCGGGACTAGCGAGGAATGAGCAGTTCTTC.

A single count supports this clone. The chain employs TRBV18 and TRBJ1-1, with 8 bases matching TRBD1. V shed 6 bases, J shed 6 bases, and the junction held 9 bases outside the gene matches. This CDR3 contains 14 residues. CDR1 is KGHSH, CDR2 LQKENI, per germline. CDR3 loop: CASSQAGDRPEAFF. The CDR3 DNA follows: TGTGCCAGCTCGCAGGCAGGGGACAGGCCTGAAGCTTTCTTT.

The chain carries TRBV4-1 and TRBJ2-1; 7 bases align to TRBD1. The germline CDR1 and CDR2 sequences are MGHRA and YSYEKL. CDR3 size: 17 residues. The J segment lost 0 bases and the V segment lost 1 base, leaving 6 bases of the junction unmatched. The CDR3 DNA sequence: TGCGCCAGCAGCCAAGCTCCGACAGGGAGCTCCTACAATGAGCAGTTCTTC. It translates to CASSQAPTGSSYNEQFF.

The rearrangement joins TRBV2 to TRBJ2-2; a possible D gene is TRBD2 (6 bases). The V gene's germline CDR1 is SNHLY and CDR2 FYNNEI. The CDR3 length is 15 residues. The germline V and J ends were trimmed by 5 bases and 1 base, with 11 bases remaining between them. CDR3 region: CASSPYSGNTGELFF. The CDR3 DNA sequence: TGTGCCAGCAGTCCCTATAGCGGGAACACCGGGGAGCTGTTTTTT.

The chain joins TRBV14 to TRBJ1-2; D unresolved. The CDR3 runs to 12 residues. In germline, CDR1 is SGHDN, CDR2 FVKESK. Trimming took 7 bases from V and 2 from J, leaving 8 bases between them. CDR3: CASMGENYGYTF. Here the CDR3 DNA reads TGTGCCAGCATGGGAGAGAACTATGGCTACACCTTC.